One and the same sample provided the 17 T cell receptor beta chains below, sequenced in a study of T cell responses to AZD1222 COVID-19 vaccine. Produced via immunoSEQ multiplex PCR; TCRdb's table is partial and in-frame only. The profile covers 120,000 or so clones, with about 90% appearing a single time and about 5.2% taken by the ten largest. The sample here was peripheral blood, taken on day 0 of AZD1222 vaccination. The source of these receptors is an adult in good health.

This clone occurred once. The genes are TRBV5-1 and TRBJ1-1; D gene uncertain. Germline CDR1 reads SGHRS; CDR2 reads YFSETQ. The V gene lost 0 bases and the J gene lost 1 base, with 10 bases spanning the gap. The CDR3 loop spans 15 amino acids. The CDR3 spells CASSLAGPGNTEAFF. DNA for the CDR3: TGCGCCAGCAGCTTGGCCGGTCCAGGGAACACTGAAGCTTTCTTT. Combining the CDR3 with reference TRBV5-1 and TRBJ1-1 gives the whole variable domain KAGVTQTPRYLIKTRGQQVTLSCSPISGHRSVSWYQQTPGQGLQFLFEYFSETQRNKGNFPGRFSGRQFSNSRSEMNVSTLELGDSALYLCASSLAGPGNTEAFFGQGTRLTVV.

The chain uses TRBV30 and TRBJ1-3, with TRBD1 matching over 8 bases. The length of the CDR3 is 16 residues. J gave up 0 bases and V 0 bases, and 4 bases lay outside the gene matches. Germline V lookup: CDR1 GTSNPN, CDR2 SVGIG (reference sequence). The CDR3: CAWSVGQGSSGNTIYF. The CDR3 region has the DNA TGTGCCTGGAGTGTCGGACAGGGTTCCTCTGGAAACACCATATATTTT.

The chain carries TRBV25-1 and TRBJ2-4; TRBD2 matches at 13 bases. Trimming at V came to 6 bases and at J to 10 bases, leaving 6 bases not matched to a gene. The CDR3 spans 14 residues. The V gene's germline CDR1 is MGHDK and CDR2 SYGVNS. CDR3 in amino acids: CASSRGLAGSIQYF. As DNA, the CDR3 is TGTGCCAGCAGCCGGGGACTAGCGGGATCTATTCAGTACTTC.

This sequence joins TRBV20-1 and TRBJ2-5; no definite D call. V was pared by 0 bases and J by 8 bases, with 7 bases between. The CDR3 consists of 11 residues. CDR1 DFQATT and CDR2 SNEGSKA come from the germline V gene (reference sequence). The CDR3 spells CSAREEVTQYF. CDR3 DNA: TGCAGTGCTAGAGAAGAAGTTACCCAGTACTTC.

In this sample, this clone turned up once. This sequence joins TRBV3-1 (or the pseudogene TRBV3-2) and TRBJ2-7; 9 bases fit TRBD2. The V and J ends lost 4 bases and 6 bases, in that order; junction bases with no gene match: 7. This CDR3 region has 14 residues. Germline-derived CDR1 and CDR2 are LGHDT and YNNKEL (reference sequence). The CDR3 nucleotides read TGTGCCAGCAGCCCCTTAGCGGGAGCTGTCGAGCAGTACTTC. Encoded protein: CASSPLAGAVEQYF.

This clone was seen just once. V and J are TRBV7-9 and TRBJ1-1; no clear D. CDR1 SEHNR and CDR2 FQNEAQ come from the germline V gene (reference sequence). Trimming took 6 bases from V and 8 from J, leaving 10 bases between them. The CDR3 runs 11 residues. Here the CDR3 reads CASSLAIEAFF. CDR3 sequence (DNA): TGTGCCAGCAGTCTTGCCATCGAAGCTTTCTTT.

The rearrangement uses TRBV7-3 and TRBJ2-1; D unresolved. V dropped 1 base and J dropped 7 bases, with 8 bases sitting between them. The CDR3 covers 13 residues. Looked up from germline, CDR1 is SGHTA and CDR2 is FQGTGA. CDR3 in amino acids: CASSLSLANEQFF. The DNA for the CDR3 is TGTGCCAGCAGCTTAAGCTTGGCGAATGAGCAGTTCTTC. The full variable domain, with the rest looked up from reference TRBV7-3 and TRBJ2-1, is GAGVSQTPSNKVTEKGKYVELRCDPISGHTALYWYRQSLGQGPEFLIYFQGTGAADDSGLPNDRFFAVRPEGSVSTLKIQRTERGDSAVYLCASSLSLANEQFFGPGTRLTVL.

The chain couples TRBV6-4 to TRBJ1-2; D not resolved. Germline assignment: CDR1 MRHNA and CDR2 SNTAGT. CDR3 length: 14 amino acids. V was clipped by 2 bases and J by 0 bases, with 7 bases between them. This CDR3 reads CASSDGQSNYGYTF. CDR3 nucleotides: TGTGCCAGCAGTGACGGGCAGTCTAACTATGGCTACACCTTC.

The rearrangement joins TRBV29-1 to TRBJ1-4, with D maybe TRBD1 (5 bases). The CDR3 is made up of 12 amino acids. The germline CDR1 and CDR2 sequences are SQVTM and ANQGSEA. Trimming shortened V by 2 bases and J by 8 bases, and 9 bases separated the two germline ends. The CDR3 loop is CSVELGGEKLFF. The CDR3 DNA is TGCAGCGTTGAACTCGGGGGGGAAAAACTGTTTTTT.

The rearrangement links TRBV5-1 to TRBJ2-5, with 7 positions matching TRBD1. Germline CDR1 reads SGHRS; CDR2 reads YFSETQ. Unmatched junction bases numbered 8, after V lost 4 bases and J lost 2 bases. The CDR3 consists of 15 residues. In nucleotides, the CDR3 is TGCGCCAGCAGCCCCATCGGGACAGAGCAAGAGACCCAGTACTTC. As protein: CASSPIGTEQETQYF.

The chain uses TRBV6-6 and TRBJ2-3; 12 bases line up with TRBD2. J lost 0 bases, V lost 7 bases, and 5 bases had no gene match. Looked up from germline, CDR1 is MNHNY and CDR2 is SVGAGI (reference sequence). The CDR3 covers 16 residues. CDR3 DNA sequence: TGTGCCAGCACCTATGGACTAGCGGGGAGCACAGATACGCAGTATTTT. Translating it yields CASTYGLAGSTDTQYF.

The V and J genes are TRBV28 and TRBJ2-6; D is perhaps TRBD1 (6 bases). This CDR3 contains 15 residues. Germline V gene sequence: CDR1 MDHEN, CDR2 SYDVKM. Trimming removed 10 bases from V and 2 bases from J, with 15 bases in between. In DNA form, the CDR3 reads TGTGCCACCAGACAGGTGGGACCTGGGGCCAACGTCCTGACTTTC. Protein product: CATRQVGPGANVLTF.

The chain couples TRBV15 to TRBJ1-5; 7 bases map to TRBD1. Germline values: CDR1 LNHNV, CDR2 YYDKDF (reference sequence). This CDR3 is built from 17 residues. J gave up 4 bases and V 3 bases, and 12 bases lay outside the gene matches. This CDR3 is CATSSDRAKHLNQPQHF. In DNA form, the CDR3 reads TGTGCCACCAGCAGCGACAGGGCCAAGCACCTTAATCAGCCCCAGCATTTT.

Here the CDR3 DNA reads TGTGCCAGCAGTGAAGCGCGGCCTGGGGCTCAGCCCCAGCATTTT. Translating it yields CASSEARPGAQPQHF. V and J are TRBV6-1 and TRBJ1-5, with D possibly matching TRBD1 (5 bases). The germline V and J ends were trimmed by 0 bases and 6 bases, with 12 bases remaining between them. This CDR3 comprises 15 residues. The germline V gene has CDR1 MNHNS and CDR2 SASEGT.

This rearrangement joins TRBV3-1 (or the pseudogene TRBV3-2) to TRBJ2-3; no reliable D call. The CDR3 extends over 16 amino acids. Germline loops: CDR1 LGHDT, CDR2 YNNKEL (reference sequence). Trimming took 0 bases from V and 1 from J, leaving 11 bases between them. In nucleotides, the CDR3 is TGTGCCAGCAGCCAAGATCTTACAGCTGGCACAGATACGCAGTATTTT. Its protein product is CASSQDLTAGTDTQYF.

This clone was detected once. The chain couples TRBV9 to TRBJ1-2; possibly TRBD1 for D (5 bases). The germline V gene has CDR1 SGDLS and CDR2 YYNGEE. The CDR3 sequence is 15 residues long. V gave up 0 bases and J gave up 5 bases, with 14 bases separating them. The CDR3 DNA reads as TGTGCCAGCAGCGTAGCTGGCAGGGAGGCATATGGCTACACCTTC. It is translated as CASSVAGREAYGYTF. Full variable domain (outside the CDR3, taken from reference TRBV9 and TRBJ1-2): DSGVTQTPKHLITATGQRVTLRCSPRSGDLSVYWYQQSLDQGLQFLIQYYNGEERAKGNILERFSAQQFPDLHSELNLSSLELGDSALYFCASSVAGREAYGYTFGSGTRLTVV.

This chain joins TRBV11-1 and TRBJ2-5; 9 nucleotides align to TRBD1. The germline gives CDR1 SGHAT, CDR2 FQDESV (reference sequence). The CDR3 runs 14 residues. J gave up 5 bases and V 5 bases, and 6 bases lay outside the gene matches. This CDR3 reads CASSPGQGLETQYF. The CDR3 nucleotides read TGTGCCAGCAGCCCCGGACAGGGGTTGGAGACCCAGTACTTC.